This TCR beta chain appears in the sequencing data of a study of CD8+ T cells in alopecia areata. Overall study findings and caveats: Normal skin contains resident alphabeta T cells, and these are also sequenced in scalp samples.

Cell sorting on a FACSAria was used to separate CD4+ and CD8+ T cells from the PBMCs. Extracted from the samples, RNA was reverse transcribed into cDNA to serve as the sequencing template. The method was immunoSEQ multiplex PCR; TCRdb's version includes in-frame clones alone and lacks a portion of them. The table lists over 100,000 clones, about 47% of them singletons. Remarks on this clone: Its antigen is currently unknown.

Trimming stripped 5 bases from V and 5 bases from J, with 18 bases between. Germline V gene sequence: CDR1 ENHRY, CDR2 SYGVKD. This CDR3 comprises 15 residues. The sequence was obtained from a human donor with alopecia areata. This specimen was CD8+ T cells sorted from blood, taken at week 0. This chain joins TRBV10-3 and TRBJ2-5, with D possibly matching TRBD1 (6 bases). The CDR3 DNA follows: TGTGCCATCAGTTCGACCGGGACAACCGGGGAGACCCAGTACTTC. Translating gives CAISSTGTTGETQYF.